Given below is one TCR beta chain in context. Its antigen is unknown. The CDR3 runs 15 residues. The germline gives CDR1 KGHDR, CDR2 SFDVKD. Germline trimming cut 4 bases from V and 4 bases from J; bases unmatched to any gene: 3. Study-wide results and limits: Tumor Tregs overlapped most with tumor, then blood, naive CD4+ cells. Tumor memory CD4+ T cell TCR gene usage clustered with blood and lymph node memory CD4+ cells and lymph node naive CD4+ cells.

TCRdb called the 5' RACE reads again in MiXCR, with one record for every CDR3 protein. Of about 62,000 distinct CDR3 sequences listed, around 30% were seen once; the top ten hold about 2.5%. CD25-based Treg depletion was applied to purified naive CD4+ T cells. The sequence was obtained from a female donor with breast cancer. Sequenced sample: tumor-infiltrating naive CD4+ T cells sorted from the breast tumor. Subset: naive CD4+ T cells, CD4+CD45RA+CD25-. V gene TRBV24-1 combines with J gene TRBJ2-2; TRBD1 matches 9 bases. CDR3 DNA: TGTGCCACCAGTGACCGGACAGGGGCCACCGGGGAGCTGTTTTTT. Translation: CATSDRTGATGELFF.